Sequencing of this T cell receptor (beta chain) was carried out in a study of vaccination effects on CD4 cells after COVID-19. Concerning this clone itself: The antigen is not known.

The method was immunoSEQ multiplex PCR; TCRdb's version includes in-frame clones alone and lacks a portion of them. The sample yields fewer than 65,000 clones, approximately 80% seen once. ViraFEST assay sequencing came after antigen-specific CD4+ T cells were expanded with viral peptide pools. Researchers isolated CD4+ T cells once less than 13 days of culture had elapsed. Replacing half the medium with IL-2 medium was done on days 3 and 7. J was trimmed by 6 bases and V by 3 bases; bases with no gene match: 1. The CDR3 totals 13 residues. CDR1 and CDR2 (germline): SGHAT, FQNNGV. This chain connects TRBV11-2 to TRBJ2-3, with 9 nucleotides matching TRBD2. The sequencing used CD4+ T cells from PBMCs cultured with HCoV-229E spike peptides, collected before COVID-19 vaccination. The sequence was obtained from a human donor who received a COVID-19 vaccine. The CDR3 spells CASSFGLADTQYF. The CDR3 coding sequence is TGTGCCAGCAGCTTCGGACTAGCGGATACGCAGTATTTT.